This TCR beta chain was sequenced for a study of blood T cell repertoires in COVID-19. Study-level information: Spain, Italy and the United States supplied samples that represented acute and convalescent COVID-19.

Method: immunoSEQ multiplex PCR; TCRdb's copy keeps in-frame clones and lacks some. In the table there are under 150,000 clones, around 84% of which are singletons. Germline-derived CDR1 and CDR2 are MNHEY and SVGEGT. The CDR3 is made up of 14 amino acids. The ends lost 5 bases at V and 6 bases at J; junction bases unmatched: 5. The sample consisted of peripheral blood. The clonotype comes from a human donor in a cohort sampled during active COVID-19. The chain has TRBV6-2 or TRBV6-3 and TRBJ1-2; 11 nucleotides agree with TRBD1. DNA of the CDR3: TGTGCCAGCAGTCTGTGGACAGGGGGCAATGGCTACACCTTC. Translating gives CASSLWTGGNGYTF.